This is a list of T cell receptor beta chains from one sample in a study of control samples from healthy donors and cancer patients. Profiling relied on immunoSEQ multiplex PCR, and the TCRdb table lists in-frame clones only, not all of them. The table has around 67,000 clones, 89% seen once. The specimen sequenced was PBMCs. These receptors were obtained from a man aged 55 to 69 with colorectal cancer. Both conserved end residues are part of each CDR3. The order of the fields is D gene, V gene, clone size, J gene, CDR3 DNA, CDR3 protein. A D gene is named only where the DNA matches it firmly. Where a row states a size, it is once, few, many or the class of an expanded clone; other rows omit it.

D gene: -
V gene: TRBV9
clone size: -
J gene: TRBJ2-1
CDR3 DNA: TGTGCCAGCAGCGTAGCGGACTACAATGAGCAGTTCTTC
CDR3 protein: CASSVADYNEQFF

D gene: -
V gene: TRBV27
clone size: -
J gene: TRBJ1-1
CDR3 DNA: TGTGCCAGCAGGACCATGAACACTGAAGCTTTCTTT
CDR3 protein: CASRTMNTEAFF

D gene: -
V gene: TRBV30
clone size: -
J gene: TRBJ2-7
CDR3 DNA: TGTGCCTGGAGTGTACGCAGGGCGGGGGAGCAGTACTTC
CDR3 protein: CAWSVRRAGEQYF

D gene: -
V gene: TRBV2
clone size: -
J gene: TRBJ1-5
CDR3 DNA: TGTGCCAGCAATCAGGGCCTTAGCAATCAGCCCCAGCATTTT
CDR3 protein: CASNQGLSNQPQHF

D gene: -
V gene: TRBV6-5
clone size: -
J gene: TRBJ1-2
CDR3 DNA: TGTGCCAGCAGTAAAACTTTCTATGGCTACACCTTC
CDR3 protein: CASSKTFYGYTF

D gene: -
V gene: TRBV11-3
clone size: -
J gene: TRBJ2-7
CDR3 DNA: TGTGCCAGCAGCTTAACAGATTCCTACGAGCAGTACTTC
CDR3 protein: CASSLTDSYEQYF

D gene: TRBD2
V gene: TRBV19
clone size: few
J gene: TRBJ2-1
CDR3 DNA: TGTGCCAGTAGTACTCAACTAGCGGGGGCCCTCAATGAGCAGTTCTTC
CDR3 protein: CASSTQLAGALNEQFF

D gene: TRBD2
V gene: TRBV5-1
clone size: -
J gene: TRBJ2-1
CDR3 DNA: TGCGCCAGCAGCTCGGGACTAGCGGGGGGGCCCGGGGAGCAGTTCTTC
CDR3 protein: CASSSGLAGGPGEQFF

D gene: -
V gene: TRBV4-1
clone size: -
J gene: TRBJ1-3
CDR3 DNA: TGCGCCAGCAGCCGACTTCTCACGCGGGGAAACACCATATATTTT
CDR3 protein: CASSRLLTRGNTIYF

D gene: -
V gene: TRBV18
clone size: -
J gene: TRBJ2-5
CDR3 DNA: TGTGCCAGCTCACCACAAGAGACCCAGTACTTC
CDR3 protein: CASSPQETQYF

D gene: -
V gene: TRBV6-4
clone size: -
J gene: TRBJ1-1
CDR3 DNA: TGTGCCAGCAGAAAGGGGCTGAACACTGAAGCTTTCTTT
CDR3 protein: CASRKGLNTEAFF

D gene: -
V gene: TRBV5-1
clone size: -
J gene: TRBJ2-3
CDR3 DNA: TGCGCCAGCAGGACTACCGTCGTAAGCACAGATACGCAGTATTTT
CDR3 protein: CASRTTVVSTDTQYF

D gene: -
V gene: TRBV4-2
clone size: -
J gene: TRBJ2-3
CDR3 DNA: TGTGCCAGCAGCCAAGAAGTTGGGAGTGATACGCAGTATTTT
CDR3 protein: CASSQEVGSDTQYF

D gene: -
V gene: TRBV20-1
clone size: -
J gene: TRBJ1-6
CDR3 DNA: TGCAGTGCTAGTACAGGGAGATTTAATTCACCCCTCCACTTT
CDR3 protein: CSASTGRFNSPLHF

D gene: TRBD2
V gene: TRBV9
clone size: once
J gene: TRBJ2-7
CDR3 DNA: TGTGCCAGCAGCGTAGGACTAGCGGGAACGGGCTACGAGCAGTACTTC
CDR3 protein: CASSVGLAGTGYEQYF

D gene: -
V gene: TRBV9
clone size: -
J gene: TRBJ2-5
CDR3 DNA: TGTGCCAGCAGCGTAGAAGTTTTCGGAGAGACCCAGTACTTC
CDR3 protein: CASSVEVFGETQYF

D gene: -
V gene: TRBV19
clone size: -
J gene: TRBJ1-5
CDR3 DNA: TGTGCCAGTCTAGGTATGCATTCAAATCAGCCCCAGCATTTT
CDR3 protein: CASLGMHSNQPQHF

D gene: TRBD1
V gene: TRBV18
clone size: -
J gene: TRBJ1-3
CDR3 DNA: TGTGCCAGCTCACTGGCACAGGGGGCCGTTGGAAACACCATATATTTT
CDR3 protein: CASSLAQGAVGNTIYF

D gene: -
V gene: TRBV7-9
clone size: few
J gene: TRBJ1-1
CDR3 DNA: TGTGCCAGCAGCTTGTTATCCAGGGAGCATGAAGCTTTCTTT
CDR3 protein: CASSLLSREHEAFF

D gene: -
V gene: TRBV11-3
clone size: -
J gene: TRBJ1-3
CDR3 DNA: TGTGCCAGCACCACCTCGGTGGCCCGCTCTGGAAACACCATATATTTT
CDR3 protein: CASTTSVARSGNTIYF

D gene: -
V gene: TRBV27
clone size: -
J gene: TRBJ1-5
CDR3 DNA: TGTGCCAGCAGTTTGGGCAACAATCAGCCCCAGCATTTT
CDR3 protein: CASSLGNNQPQHF

D gene: -
V gene: TRBV30
clone size: -
J gene: TRBJ2-2
CDR3 DNA: TGTGCCTTTCAGACAGCGAACACCGGGGAGCTGTTTTTT
CDR3 protein: CAFQTANTGELFF

D gene: TRBD2
V gene: TRBV5-1
clone size: -
J gene: TRBJ2-5
CDR3 DNA: TGCGCCAGCAGCTTGGGCCTAGCGGGGGGCCAAGAGACCCAGTACTTC
CDR3 protein: CASSLGLAGGQETQYF

D gene: -
V gene: TRBV20-1
clone size: -
J gene: TRBJ2-7
CDR3 DNA: TGCAGTGCCAGGGAGAGGTACGGGCAGCTCTTC
CDR3 protein: CSARERYGQLF

D gene: TRBD1
V gene: TRBV27
clone size: -
J gene: TRBJ2-7
CDR3 DNA: TGTGCCAGCAGGCCTCGGGACAGGGAGTCCCACGAGCAGTACTTC
CDR3 protein: CASRPRDRESHEQYF

D gene: -
V gene: TRBV11-1
clone size: -
J gene: TRBJ2-7
CDR3 DNA: TGTGCCAGCAGCTTTTATGCGGGGGAGCAGTACTTC
CDR3 protein: CASSFYAGEQYF